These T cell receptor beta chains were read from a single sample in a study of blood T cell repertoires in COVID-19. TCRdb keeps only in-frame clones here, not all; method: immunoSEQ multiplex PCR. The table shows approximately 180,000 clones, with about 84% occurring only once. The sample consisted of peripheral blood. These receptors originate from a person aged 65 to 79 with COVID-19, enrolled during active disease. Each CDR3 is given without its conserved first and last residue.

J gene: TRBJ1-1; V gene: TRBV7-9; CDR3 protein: ASSLGAQLEAF
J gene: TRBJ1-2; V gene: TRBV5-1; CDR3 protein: ASSLRQGLANYGYT
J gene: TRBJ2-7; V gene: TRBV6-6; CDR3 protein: ASSYRGHEQY
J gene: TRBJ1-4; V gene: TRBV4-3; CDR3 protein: ASSQNRGGREKLF
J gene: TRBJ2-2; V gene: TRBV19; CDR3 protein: ASSIRGTGELF
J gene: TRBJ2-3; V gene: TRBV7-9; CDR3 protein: ASSSKGQTITDTQY
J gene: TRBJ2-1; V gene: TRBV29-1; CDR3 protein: SVDGSIDEQF
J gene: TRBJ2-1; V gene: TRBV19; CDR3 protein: ASSGMKSSYNEQF
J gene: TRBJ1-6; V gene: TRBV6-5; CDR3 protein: ASRRQNYNSPLH
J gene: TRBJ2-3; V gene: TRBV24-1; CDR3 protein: ATSDLQRADPDTQY
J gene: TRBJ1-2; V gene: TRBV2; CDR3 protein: ASSGGDGYT
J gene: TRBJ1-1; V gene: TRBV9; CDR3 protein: ASSVVTGGMTEAF
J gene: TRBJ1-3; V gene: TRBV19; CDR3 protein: ASSIGETGNTIY
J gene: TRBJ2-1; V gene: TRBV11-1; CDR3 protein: ASSLARPYEQF